Included here is one T cell receptor beta chain sequence, with context. What it binds is not known. A second PCR of 7 to 11 cycles used a sample-barcoded 5' primer and a J-beta primer mix. MiXCR, run by TCRdb on the 5' RACE reads, gives a single entry per CDR3 protein. The sample yields 2 million or so distinct CDR3 sequences, about 50% seen once. These data are taken from a study of blood T cells in healthy people across ages. Findings of the study overall: Fewer expanded clones and more diversity marked long-lived versus aged donors.

The germline CDR1 and CDR2 sequences are MNHNY and SVGAGI (reference sequence). The germline V and J ends were trimmed by 6 bases and 10 bases, with 22 bases remaining between them. The CDR3 totals 14 residues. Sequences were obtained from blood. The TCR sequence derives from a woman between 35 and 50 years old in good health. The rearrangement uses TRBV6-6 and TRBJ2-7, with D perhaps matching TRBD1 (6 bases). This CDR3 is CASRLRGMEEPQYF. CDR3 in DNA: TGTGCCAGCAGGCTCAGGGGAATGGAGGAGCCCCAGTACTTC.